Each of the 18 T cell receptor beta chains below was sequenced from the same sample in a study of technical replicates of blood from several donors. Produced via immunoSEQ multiplex PCR; TCRdb's table is partial and in-frame only. Of approximately 70,000 clones detected, about 94% appear once; the ten largest clones hold approximately 0.4%. Specimen: T cells isolated from PBMCs. The source of these receptors is a human donor in good health.

The chain uses TRBV28 and TRBJ2-7; 11 bases fit TRBD2. CDR3 length: 17 amino acids. With V trimmed by 10 bases and J by 1 base, 15 bases remained unmatched. Germline-derived CDR1 and CDR2 are MDHEN and SYDVKM. CDR3 coding DNA: TGTGCCACCACCGGGGTTAGCGGGAGGGCCCTTTCCTACGAGCAGTACTTC. It specifies CATTGVSGRALSYEQYF.

The chain uses TRBV5-6 and TRBJ1-4, with no clear D. The CDR3 totals 16 residues. Germline CDR1 SGHDT, CDR2 YYEEEE. Trimming pared 5 bases from V and 3 bases from J, leaving 17 bases between. CDR3 nucleotides: TGTGCCAGCAGACGCCTCGGCGGGAGGCCTAATGAAAAACTGTTTTTT. Translation gives CASRRLGGRPNEKLFF.

This chain uses TRBV19 with TRBJ2-6, with TRBD1 as a possible D gene (6 bases). With 4 bases removed from V and 4 bases from J, the gap between germline ends came to 14 bases. This CDR3 has 16 residues. Germline V gene data show CDR1 as LNHDA and CDR2 as SQIVND (reference sequence). The CDR3 loop reads CASSTYRQVGANVLTF. The DNA for the CDR3 is TGTGCCAGTAGTACTTACCGACAGGTAGGGGCCAACGTCCTGACTTTC. Together with reference TRBV19 and TRBJ2-6, the CDR3 gives the full variable domain: DGGITQSPKYLFRKEGQNVTLSCEQNLNHDAMYWYRQDPGQGLRLIYYSQIVNDFQKGDIAEGYSVSREKKESFPLTVTSAQKNPTAFYLCASSTYRQVGANVLTFGAGSRLTVL.

The table lists this clone with a count of one. CDR3 sequence (DNA): TGTGCCAGCAGCTTGAGACTAGATGGAGGCACAGATACGCAGTATTTT. Protein sequence: CASSLRLDGGTDTQYF. The chain couples TRBV7-2 to TRBJ2-3, with TRBD2 as a possible D gene (6 bases). CDR3 length equals 16 residues. The V gene's germline CDR1 is SGHTA and CDR2 FQGNSA. Deletions cut 3 bases from V and 1 base from J, with 14 bases between.

V and J are TRBV11-2 and TRBJ1-1; 9 bases match TRBD1. CDR3 length: 15 residues. From germline, CDR1 is SGHAT and CDR2 FQNNGV. Trimming took 7 bases from V and 4 from J; bases not matched to a gene: 10. CDR3 in DNA: TGTGCCAGCAATTCGTTGGGACAGGGAATCACTGAAGCTTTCTTT. Protein sequence: CASNSLGQGITEAFF.

The chain is built from TRBV6-6 and TRBJ2-2, with 9 nucleotides matching TRBD2. Germline loops: CDR1 MNHNY, CDR2 SVGAGI (reference sequence). V dropped 6 bases and J dropped 4; count of bases not matched to a gene: 6. The CDR3 is 15 amino acids. This CDR3 is CASSQREVGTGELFF. DNA of the CDR3: TGTGCCAGCAGCCAGCGGGAGGTCGGCACCGGGGAGCTGTTTTTT.

The chain links TRBV19 to TRBJ2-1; 11 bases match TRBD2. With 4 bases clipped from V and 4 bases from J, the junction kept 3 bases outside the gene matches. CDR1 and CDR2 (germline): LNHDA, SQIVND (reference sequence). The CDR3 runs to 15 residues. The CDR3 region is CASSKGLAEYNEQFF. For the CDR3, the DNA is TGTGCCAGTAGTAAGGGACTAGCGGAGTACAATGAGCAGTTCTTC. The whole variable domain, filled in from reference TRBV19 and TRBJ2-1, reads DGGITQSPKYLFRKEGQNVTLSCEQNLNHDAMYWYRQDPGQGLRLIYYSQIVNDFQKGDIAEGYSVSREKKESFPLTVTSAQKNPTAFYLCASSKGLAEYNEQFFGPGTRLTVL.

The chain carries TRBV9 and TRBJ1-1; no clear D. This CDR3 comprises 14 residues. Germline assignment: CDR1 SGDLS and CDR2 YYNGEE. Trimming removed 2 bases from V and 7 bases from J, with 15 bases in between. Here the CDR3 reads CASSVHPSLSEAFF. The CDR3 bases are TGTGCCAGCAGCGTCCATCCGTCTTTGAGTGAAGCTTTCTTT.

The J gene is TRBJ2-1, the V gene TRBV11-2; 9 nucleotides line up with TRBD1. V gave up 6 bases and J gave up 3 bases; unmatched junction bases: 6. This CDR3 region has 15 residues. Germline-derived CDR1 and CDR2 are SGHAT and FQNNGV. Written as DNA, the CDR3 is TGTGCCAGCAGACGTCCGGGACAGGGCTACAATGAGCAGTTCTTC. Residues: CASRRPGQGYNEQFF.

This sequence joins TRBV19 and TRBJ1-1; unclear D gene. V gave up 5 bases and J gave up 1 base, with 11 bases separating them. This CDR3 contains 14 residues. Germline V gene sequence: CDR1 LNHDA, CDR2 SQIVND (reference sequence). The CDR3 sequence is CASSSEATNTEAFF. In DNA, the CDR3 is TGTGCCAGTAGTTCGGAGGCAACGAACACTGAAGCTTTCTTT.

The rearrangement joins TRBV27 to TRBJ1-4; D is unresolved. CDR1 is MNHEY and CDR2 is SMNVEV in the germline V gene (reference sequence). Between the trimmed V and J ends, which lost 3 bases and 0 bases, there was a span of 5 bases. This CDR3 is 14 amino acids long. The CDR3 DNA follows: TGTGCCAGCAGTTTCGCGGCAACTAATGAAAAACTGTTTTTT. This codes for CASSFAATNEKLFF.

The chain couples TRBV27 to TRBJ1-4; D is ambiguous. The V and J ends lost 3 bases and 7 bases respectively, with 9 bases between them. The germline V gene has CDR1 MNHEY and CDR2 SMNVEV (reference sequence). There are 13 residues in the CDR3. CDR3 protein: CASSFSAGEKLFF. The CDR3 coding sequence is TGTGCCAGCAGTTTTTCGGCGGGTGAAAAACTGTTTTTT.

This clone was picked up one time. This chain links TRBV28 with TRBJ2-7, with TRBD1 as a possible D gene (6 bases). Germline CDR1 is MDHEN and CDR2 is SYDVKM. V shed 2 bases and J shed 8 bases, with 13 bases lying between them. The CDR3 extends over 13 amino acids. The CDR3 DNA sequence: TGTGCCAGCAGTTTACCCGACAGGACCCAGCAGTACTTC. Amino acids: CASSLPDRTQQYF.

The chain couples TRBV27 to TRBJ2-3; maybe TRBD2 (5 bases). The germline V gene has CDR1 MNHEY and CDR2 SMNVEV (reference sequence). Between the trimmed V and J ends, which lost 2 bases and 6 bases, there was a span of 9 bases. The CDR3 is 13 residues long. The DNA of the CDR3 is TGTGCCAGCAGTTTAGGGGAGTGGGATACGCAGTATTTT. Protein sequence: CASSLGEWDTQYF.

The chain employs TRBV6-5 and TRBJ2-3; possible D gene TRBD2, 6 bases. Trimming pared 2 bases from V and 2 bases from J, leaving 14 bases between. The CDR3 contains 16 residues. Germline V gene sequence: CDR1 MNHEY, CDR2 SVGAGI. CDR3: CASSYLGTFHTDTQYF. The CDR3 bases are TGTGCCAGCAGTTACCTGGGGACTTTCCACACAGATACGCAGTATTTT.

The chain has TRBV6-5 and TRBJ1-1, with D uncertain. Trimming left V 0 bases short and J 3 bases short, with 5 bases between. Germline lookup yields CDR1 MNHEY and CDR2 SVGAGI. The CDR3 length is 13 residues. CDR3 in DNA: TGTGCCAGCAGTTACTCCACGGACACTGAAGCTTTCTTT. Amino acid sequence: CASSYSTDTEAFF.

DNA of the CDR3: TGTGCCGCCTTGGGGGGGATAACAGATACGCAGTATTTT. Its translation: CAALGGITDTQYF. The chain has TRBV28 and TRBJ2-3, with TRBD2 matching 7 bases. V was clipped by 11 bases and J by 3 bases; unmatched bases: 8. Per germline, CDR1 MDHEN and CDR2 SYDVKM. The CDR3 sequence is 13 residues long.

The chain joins TRBV7-9 to TRBJ1-1; D not certain. Trimming took off 6 bases at V and 2 bases at J, with 10 bases between the two ends. CDR3 length equals 13 residues. Germline CDR1 is SEHNR and CDR2 is FQNEAQ (reference sequence). CDR3 sequence reads: CASSQTSNTEAFF. DNA for the CDR3: TGTGCCAGCAGTCAAACAAGTAACACTGAAGCTTTCTTT.